Given below is one TCR beta chain in context. The entry originates in a study of blood T cell repertoires in COVID-19. Across the whole study: COVID-19 samples from acute and convalescent phases originated in the United States, Italy and Spain. Sources were T cells, B-cell-depleted T cells, or PBMCs; the material itself was cDNA or gDNA.

V was pared by 6 bases and J by 8 bases, with 9 bases of the junction left unmatched. This CDR3 comprises 13 residues. Germline V gives CDR1 ENHRY, CDR2 SYGVKD. In the authors' methods: Amplification of reference gene primers was used by the study to estimate nucleated cell counts. Profiled with immunoSEQ multiplex PCR; TCRdb holds only in-frame clones, not every one. V, J and clone size reflect that table, while D and trimming were determined from the DNA. The table shows about 140,000 clones, with about four fifths occurring only once. The specimen sequenced was PBMCs or T cells enriched from blood (not recorded which). This clonotype was sampled from a woman in her fifties or sixties with acute COVID-19. V is TRBV10-3 and J is TRBJ1-2, with 7 bases identical to TRBD1. CDR3 sequence: CAISVTPGGGYTF. In nucleotides, the CDR3 is TGTGCCATCAGCGTCACGCCAGGGGGAGGCTACACCTTC.